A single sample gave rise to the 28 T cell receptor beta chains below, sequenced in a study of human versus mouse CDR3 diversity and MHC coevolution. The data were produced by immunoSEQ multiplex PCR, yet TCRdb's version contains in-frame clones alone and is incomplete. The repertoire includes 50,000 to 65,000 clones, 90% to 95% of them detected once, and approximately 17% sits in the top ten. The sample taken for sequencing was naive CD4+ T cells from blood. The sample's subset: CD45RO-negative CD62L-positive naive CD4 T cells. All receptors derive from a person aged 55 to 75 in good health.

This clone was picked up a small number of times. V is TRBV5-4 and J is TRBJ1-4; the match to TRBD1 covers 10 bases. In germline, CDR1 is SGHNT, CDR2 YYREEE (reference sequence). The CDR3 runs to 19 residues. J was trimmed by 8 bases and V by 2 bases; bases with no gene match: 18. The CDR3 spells CASSLGTGVSNRHKEKLFF. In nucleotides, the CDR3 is TGTGCCAGCAGCTTAGGGACAGGGGTGAGTAATAGGCATAAAGAAAAACTGTTTTTT.

The CDR3 region is CAISDEPLGYTF. The CDR3, as DNA: TGTGCCATCAGTGATGAGCCTCTCGGCTACACCTTC. The J gene is TRBJ1-2, the V gene TRBV10-3; no reliable D call. Germline-derived CDR1 and CDR2 are ENHRY and SYGVKD. CDR3 length: 12 residues. The V gene lost 3 bases and the J gene lost 8 bases, with 10 bases spanning the gap.

In DNA form, the CDR3 reads TGTGCCAGCAGCTTAAAGCTCCAAGAGACCCAGTACTTC. The encoded protein is CASSLKLQETQYF. The rearrangement joins TRBV5-4 to TRBJ2-5; no clear D. V was trimmed by 2 bases and J by 1 base, leaving 6 bases between them. The germline gives CDR1 SGHNT, CDR2 YYREEE (reference sequence). The CDR3 runs to 13 residues.

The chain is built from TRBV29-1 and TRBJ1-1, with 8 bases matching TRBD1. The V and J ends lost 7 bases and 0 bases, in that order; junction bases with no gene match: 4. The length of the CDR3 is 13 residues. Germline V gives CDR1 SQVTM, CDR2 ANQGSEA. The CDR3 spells CSAGQGLNTEAFF. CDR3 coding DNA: TGCAGCGCAGGACAGGGTCTGAACACTGAAGCTTTCTTT.

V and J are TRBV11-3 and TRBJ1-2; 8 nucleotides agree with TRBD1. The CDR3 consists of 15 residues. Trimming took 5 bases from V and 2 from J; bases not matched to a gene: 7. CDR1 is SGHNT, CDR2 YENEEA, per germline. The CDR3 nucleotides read TGTGCCAGCAGCCCTCGGACAGGGATCAACTATGGCTACACCTTC. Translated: CASSPRTGINYGYTF.

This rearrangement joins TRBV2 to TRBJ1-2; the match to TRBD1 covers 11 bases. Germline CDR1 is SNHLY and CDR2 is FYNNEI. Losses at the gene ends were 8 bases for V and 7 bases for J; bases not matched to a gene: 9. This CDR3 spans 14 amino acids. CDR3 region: CASGRGQGGGGYTF. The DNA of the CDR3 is TGTGCCAGCGGGCGGGGACAGGGGGGCGGTGGCTACACCTTC.

Here the CDR3 DNA reads TGTGCCAGCAGCGTAGGCGGCACAGATACGCAGTATTTT. This gives the protein CASSVGGTDTQYF. The chain recombines TRBV9 with TRBJ2-3; D ambiguous. Germline lookup yields CDR1 SGDLS and CDR2 YYNGEE. The CDR3 has 13 amino acids. V gave up 0 bases and J gave up 1 base, with 3 bases separating them.

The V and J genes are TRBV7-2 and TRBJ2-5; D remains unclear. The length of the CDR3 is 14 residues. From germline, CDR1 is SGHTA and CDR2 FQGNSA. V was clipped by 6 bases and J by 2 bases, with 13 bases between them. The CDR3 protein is CASRKGAEQETQYF. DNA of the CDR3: TGTGCCAGCAGAAAAGGAGCAGAACAAGAGACCCAGTACTTC.

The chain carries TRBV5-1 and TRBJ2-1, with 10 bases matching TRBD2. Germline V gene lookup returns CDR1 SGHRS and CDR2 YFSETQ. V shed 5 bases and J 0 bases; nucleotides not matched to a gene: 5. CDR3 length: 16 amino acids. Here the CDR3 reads CASRSLAGASYNEQFF. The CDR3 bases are TGCGCCAGCAGATCGCTAGCGGGAGCCTCCTACAATGAGCAGTTCTTC.

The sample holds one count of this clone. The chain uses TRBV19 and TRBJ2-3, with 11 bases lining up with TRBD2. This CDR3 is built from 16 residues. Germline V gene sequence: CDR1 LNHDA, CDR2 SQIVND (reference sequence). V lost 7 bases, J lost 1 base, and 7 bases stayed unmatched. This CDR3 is CASIGTSGGGTDTQYF. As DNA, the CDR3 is TGTGCCAGTATTGGGACTAGCGGAGGGGGCACAGATACGCAGTATTTT.

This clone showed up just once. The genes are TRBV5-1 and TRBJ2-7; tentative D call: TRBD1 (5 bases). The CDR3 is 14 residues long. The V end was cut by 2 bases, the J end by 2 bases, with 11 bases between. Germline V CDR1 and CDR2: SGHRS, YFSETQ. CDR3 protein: CASSLTTVPYEQYF. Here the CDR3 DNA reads TGCGCCAGCAGCTTAACGACAGTTCCCTACGAGCAGTACTTC.

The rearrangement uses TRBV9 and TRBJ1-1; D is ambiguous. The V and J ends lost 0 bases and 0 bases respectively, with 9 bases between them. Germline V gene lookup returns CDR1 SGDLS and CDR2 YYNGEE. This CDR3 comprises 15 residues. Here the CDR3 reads CASSVATGMNTEAFF. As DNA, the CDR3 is TGTGCCAGCAGCGTAGCTACGGGGATGAACACTGAAGCTTTCTTT.

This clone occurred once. CDR3: CASSYKESTDTQYF. DNA of the CDR3: TGTGCCAGCAGTTACAAGGAGAGCACAGATACGCAGTATTTT. The rearrangement links TRBV6-5 to TRBJ2-3; unclear D gene. V was cut by 2 bases and J by 0 bases, with 6 bases left in between. Germline lookup yields CDR1 MNHEY and CDR2 SVGAGI. This CDR3 has 14 residues.

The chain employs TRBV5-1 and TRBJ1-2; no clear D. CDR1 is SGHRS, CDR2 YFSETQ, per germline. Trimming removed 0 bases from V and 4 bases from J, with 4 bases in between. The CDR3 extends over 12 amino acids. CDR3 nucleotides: TGCGCCAGCAGCTTGGGGGCCTATGGCTACACCTTC. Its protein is CASSLGAYGYTF. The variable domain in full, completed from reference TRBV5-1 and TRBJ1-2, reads KAGVTQTPRYLIKTRGQQVTLSCSPISGHRSVSWYQQTPGQGLQFLFEYFSETQRNKGNFPGRFSGRQFSNSRSEMNVSTLELGDSALYLCASSLGAYGYTFGSGTRLTVV.

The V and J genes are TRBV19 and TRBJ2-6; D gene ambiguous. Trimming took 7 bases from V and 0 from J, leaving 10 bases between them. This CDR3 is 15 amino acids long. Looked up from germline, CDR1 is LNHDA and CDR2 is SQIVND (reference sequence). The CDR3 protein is CASIPVASGANVLTF. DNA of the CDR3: TGTGCCAGTATCCCCGTAGCCTCTGGGGCCAACGTCCTGACTTTC. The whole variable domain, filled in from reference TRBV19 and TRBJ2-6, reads DGGITQSPKYLFRKEGQNVTLSCEQNLNHDAMYWYRQDPGQGLRLIYYSQIVNDFQKGDIAEGYSVSREKKESFPLTVTSAQKNPTAFYLCASIPVASGANVLTFGAGSRLTVL.

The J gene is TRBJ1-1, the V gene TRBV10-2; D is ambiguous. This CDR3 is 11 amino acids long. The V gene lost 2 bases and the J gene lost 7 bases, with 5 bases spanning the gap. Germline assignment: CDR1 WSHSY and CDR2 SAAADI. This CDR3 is CASSERGEAFF. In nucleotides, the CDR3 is TGCGCCAGCAGTGAGCGGGGTGAAGCTTTCTTT.

This CDR3 reads CASSSEGQGYNEQFF. In DNA form, the CDR3 reads TGCGCCAGCAGCTCGGAGGGACAGGGATACAATGAGCAGTTCTTC. The chain couples TRBV5-1 to TRBJ2-1, with 9 bases lining up with TRBD1. CDR1 is SGHRS and CDR2 is YFSETQ in the germline V gene. The CDR3 totals 15 residues. Losses at the gene ends were 3 bases for V and 4 bases for J; bases not matched to a gene: 5.

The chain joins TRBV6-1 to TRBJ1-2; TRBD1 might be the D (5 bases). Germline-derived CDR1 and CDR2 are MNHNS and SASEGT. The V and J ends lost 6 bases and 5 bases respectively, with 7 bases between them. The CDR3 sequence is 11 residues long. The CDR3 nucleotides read TGTGCCAGCAGCGCAGGGTATGGCTACACCTTC. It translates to CASSAGYGYTF.

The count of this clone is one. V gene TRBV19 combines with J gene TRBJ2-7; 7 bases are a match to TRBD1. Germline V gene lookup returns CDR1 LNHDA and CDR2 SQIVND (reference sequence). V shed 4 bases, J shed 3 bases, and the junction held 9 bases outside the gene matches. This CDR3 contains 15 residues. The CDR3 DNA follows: TGTGCCAGTAGTACCCCCCGACAGGGCAGCTACGAGCAGTACTTC. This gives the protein CASSTPRQGSYEQYF.

The CDR3: CASSEGLSSYEQYF. CDR3 bases: TGTGCCAGCAGTGAGGGACTCTCCTCCTACGAGCAGTACTTC. The chain joins TRBV6-1 to TRBJ2-7; tentative D call: TRBD2 (6 bases). Trimming stripped 3 bases from V and 0 bases from J, with 9 bases between. Germline lookup yields CDR1 MNHNS and CDR2 SASEGT. This CDR3 is 14 amino acids long.

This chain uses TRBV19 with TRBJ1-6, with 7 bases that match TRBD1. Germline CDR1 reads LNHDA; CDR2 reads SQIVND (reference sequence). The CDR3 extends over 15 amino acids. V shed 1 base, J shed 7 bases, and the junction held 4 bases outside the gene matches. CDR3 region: CASSIGQGGNSPLHF. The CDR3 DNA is TGTGCCAGTAGTATAGGACAGGGAGGAAATTCACCCCTCCACTTT. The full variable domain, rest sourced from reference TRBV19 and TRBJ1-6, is DGGITQSPKYLFRKEGQNVTLSCEQNLNHDAMYWYRQDPGQGLRLIYYSQIVNDFQKGDIAEGYSVSREKKESFPLTVTSAQKNPTAFYLCASSIGQGGNSPLHFGNGTRLTVT.

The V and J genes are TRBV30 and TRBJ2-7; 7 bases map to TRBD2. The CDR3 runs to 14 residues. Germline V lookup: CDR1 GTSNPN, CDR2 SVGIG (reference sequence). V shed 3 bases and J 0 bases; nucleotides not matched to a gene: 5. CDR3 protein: CAWSAGGSSYEQYF. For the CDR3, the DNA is TGTGCCTGGAGCGCGGGCGGGAGCTCCTACGAGCAGTACTTC.

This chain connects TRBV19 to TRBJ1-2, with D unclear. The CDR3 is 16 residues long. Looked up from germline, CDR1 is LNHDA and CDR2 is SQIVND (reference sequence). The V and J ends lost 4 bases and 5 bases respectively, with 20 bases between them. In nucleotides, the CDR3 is TGTGCCAGTAGTAAGAAATGGGGAGGAGCTTTTTATGGCTACACCTTC. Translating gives CASSKKWGGAFYGYTF. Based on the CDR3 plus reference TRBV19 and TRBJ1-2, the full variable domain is DGGITQSPKYLFRKEGQNVTLSCEQNLNHDAMYWYRQDPGQGLRLIYYSQIVNDFQKGDIAEGYSVSREKKESFPLTVTSAQKNPTAFYLCASSKKWGGAFYGYTFGSGTRLTVV.

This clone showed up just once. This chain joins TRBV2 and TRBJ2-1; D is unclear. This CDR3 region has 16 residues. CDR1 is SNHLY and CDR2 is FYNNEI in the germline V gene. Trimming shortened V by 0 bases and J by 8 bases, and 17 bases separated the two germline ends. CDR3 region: CASSEALGVGKDEQFF. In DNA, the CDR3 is TGTGCCAGCAGTGAAGCGCTCGGAGTTGGAAAGGATGAGCAGTTCTTC.

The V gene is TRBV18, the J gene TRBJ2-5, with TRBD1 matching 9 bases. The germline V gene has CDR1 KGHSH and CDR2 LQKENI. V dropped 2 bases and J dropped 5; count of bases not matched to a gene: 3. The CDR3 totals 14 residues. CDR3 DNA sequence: TGTGCCAGCTCACCAGGACAGGGGTTCGAGACCCAGTACTTC. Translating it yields CASSPGQGFETQYF.

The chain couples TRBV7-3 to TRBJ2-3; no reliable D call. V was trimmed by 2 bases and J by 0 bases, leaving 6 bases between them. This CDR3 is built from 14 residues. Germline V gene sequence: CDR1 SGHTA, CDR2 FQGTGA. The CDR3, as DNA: TGTGCCAGCAGCTTAGACGGGAGCACAGATACGCAGTATTTT. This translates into CASSLDGSTDTQYF. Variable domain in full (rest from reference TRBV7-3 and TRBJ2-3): GAGVSQTPSNKVTEKGKYVELRCDPISGHTALYWYRQSLGQGPEFLIYFQGTGAADDSGLPNDRFFAVRPEGSVSTLKIQRTERGDSAVYLCASSLDGSTDTQYFGPGTRLTVL.

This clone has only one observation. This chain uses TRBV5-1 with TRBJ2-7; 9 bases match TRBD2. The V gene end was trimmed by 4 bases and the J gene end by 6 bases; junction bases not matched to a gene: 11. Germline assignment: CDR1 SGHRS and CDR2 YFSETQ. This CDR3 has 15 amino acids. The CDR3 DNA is TGCGCCAGCAGCCTACGGACTAATAGCGGGAGCGAGCAGTACTTC. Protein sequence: CASSLRTNSGSEQYF.

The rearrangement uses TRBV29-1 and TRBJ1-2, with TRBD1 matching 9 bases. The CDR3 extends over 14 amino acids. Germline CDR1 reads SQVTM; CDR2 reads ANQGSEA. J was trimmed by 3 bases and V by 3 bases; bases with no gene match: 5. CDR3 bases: TGCAGCGTTGATAGGACAGGGGTGGACTATGGCTACACCTTC. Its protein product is CSVDRTGVDYGYTF. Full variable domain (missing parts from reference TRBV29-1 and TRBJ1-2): SAVISQKPSRDICQRGTSLTIQCQVDSQVTMMFWYRQQPGQSLTLIATANQGSEATYESGFVIDKFPISRPNLTFSTLTVSNMSPEDSSIYLCSVDRTGVDYGYTFGSGTRLTVV.